This T cell receptor (beta chain) was sequenced for a study of tumor and adjacent non-tumor tissue in lung cancer. The wider study: There were 11 to 12 adenocarcinoma, a couple of squamous cell carcinoma and 1 small cell lung cancer cases. Study observations and caveats: Significantly higher TCR diversity was found in tumor than normal lung.

Remarks on this clonotype: Its antigen is unknown. The CDR3 ends on some other residue instead of the conserved phenylalanine or tryptophan, so this is likely a read error.

In germline, CDR1 is SGHAT, CDR2 FQNNGV. Unmatched junction bases numbered 5, after V lost 5 bases and J lost 1 base. This CDR3 is built from 15 residues. Three rounds of nested PCR, following a modified ARM-PCR protocol, produced the TCRbeta library. TCRdb independently ran MiXCR on the multiplex PCR reads; one entry per CDR3 protein. The repertoire has tens of thousands of distinct CDR3 sequences, 80% of them found once; the top ten carry 13%. This sample's RNA came from whole unsorted tissue. The genes are TRBV11-2 and TRBJ2-7, with 10 bases identical to TRBD2. The receptor was derived from a woman between 50 and 59 years old with non-small cell lung cancer. Material: lung tumor tissue. CDR3 amino acids: CASSPWTSGSYEQYC. The CDR3, as DNA: TGTGCCAGCAGCCCTTGGACTAGCGGTTCCTACGAGCAGTACTGT.